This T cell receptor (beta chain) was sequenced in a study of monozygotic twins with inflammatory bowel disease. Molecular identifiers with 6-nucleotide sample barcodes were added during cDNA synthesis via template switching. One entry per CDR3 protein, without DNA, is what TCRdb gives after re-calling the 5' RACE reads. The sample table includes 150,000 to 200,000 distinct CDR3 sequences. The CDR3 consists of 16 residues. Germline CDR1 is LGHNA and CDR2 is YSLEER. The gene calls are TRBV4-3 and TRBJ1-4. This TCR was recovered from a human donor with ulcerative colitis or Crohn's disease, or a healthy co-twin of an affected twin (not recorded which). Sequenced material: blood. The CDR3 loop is CASSPAAGGRAEKLFF.